Presented here are 2 T cell receptor beta chains from one specimen sequenced in a study of shared clonotypes between healthy human individuals. TCRdb's table, derived via immunoSEQ multiplex PCR, lists solely in-frame clones and lacks some. The data contain roughly 2.5 million clones, just over 90% of them singletons. Material for sequencing was naive CD4+ T cells sorted from blood. Stated subset: CD45RA+ positively selected. The receptors originated from a man aged 18 to 29 in good health.

The chain couples TRBV11-2 to TRBJ2-7; a possible D gene is TRBD2 (5 bases). Germline values: CDR1 SGHAT, CDR2 FQNNGV. The CDR3 sequence is 14 residues long. The V end was cut by 1 base, the J end by 6 bases, with 13 bases between. Here the CDR3 reads CASSLVGNRGEQYF. The CDR3 region has the DNA TGTGCCAGCAGCTTAGTCGGCAACCGGGGCGAGCAGTACTTC.

This sequence joins TRBV2 and TRBJ2-7; 11 nucleotides match TRBD2. The germline CDR1 and CDR2 sequences are SNHLY and FYNNEI. V shed 6 bases, J shed 3 bases, and the junction held 7 bases outside the gene matches. This CDR3 is 15 amino acids long. CDR3: CASRISGTSGYEQYF. The DNA of the CDR3 is TGTGCCAGCAGGATTTCCGGGACTAGCGGCTACGAGCAGTACTTC.